These T cell receptor beta chains were read from a single sample in a study of blood T cell repertoires in COVID-19. Here immunoSEQ multiplex PCR was the method, and the copy in TCRdb shows in-frame clones only, minus some. In the table there are just under 60,000 clones, around 81% of which are singletons. Source material: peripheral blood. The receptors stem from a man older than 75 with COVID-19, enrolled during active disease. The CDR3 runs from the conserved cysteine through the conserved F or W. The D gene is left open where the match is weak. The size field is filled for only some rows; it gives once, few, many or a size class.

D gene	V gene	clone size	J gene	CDR3 protein	CDR3 DNA
NA	TRBV27	NA	TRBJ1-5	CASSLRGQTYSNQPQHF	TGTGCCAGCAGTTTACGAGGGCAGACTTATAGCAATCAGCCCCAGCATTTT
TRBD1	TRBV5-6	NA	TRBJ2-3	CASTIPGTGGYRRTDTQYF	TGTGCCAGCACCATTCCGGGGACAGGGGGCTATAGACGCACAGATACGCAGTATTTT
NA	TRBV5-6	NA	TRBJ1-6	CASSLRGINSPLHF	TGTGCCAGCAGCTTAAGAGGGATTAATTCACCCCTCCACTTT
TRBD1	TRBV5-4	NA	TRBJ2-3	CASSFRGSFTDTQYF	TGTGCCAGCAGCTTCAGGGGGAGCTTCACAGATACGCAGTATTTT
TRBD1	TRBV12-3/TRBV12-4	few	TRBJ1-2	CASTRDRDYGYTF	TGTGCCAGCACCAGGGACAGGGACTATGGCTACACCTTC
TRBD1	TRBV9	NA	TRBJ1-2	CASSVAGTGGTGYTF	TGTGCCAGCAGCGTAGCCGGGACAGGGGGCACTGGCTACACCTTC
TRBD2	TRBV11-3	NA	TRBJ2-5	CASSLGISGGQETQYF	TGTGCCAGCAGCTTAGGAATTAGCGGGGGACAAGAGACCCAGTACTTC
TRBD1	TRBV5-4	NA	TRBJ1-6	CASRLPGTGDSPLHF	TGTGCCAGCAGACTGCCCGGGACAGGGGATTCACCCCTCCACTTT
NA	TRBV12-3/TRBV12-4	NA	TRBJ1-1	CASLLGRGTEAFF	TGTGCCAGCCTGCTCGGGCGGGGGACTGAAGCTTTCTTT
NA	TRBV28	few	TRBJ1-6	CASSSGTFGSPLHF	TGTGCCAGCAGCTCCGGGACATTCGGCTCACCCCTCCACTTT
NA	TRBV3-1/TRBV3-2	NA	TRBJ1-3	CASSQASFSGNTIYF	TGTGCCAGCAGCCAAGCGTCCTTCTCTGGAAACACCATATATTTT
NA	TRBV5-6	NA	TRBJ1-1	CASSLDVTLPEAFF	TGTGCCAGCAGCTTGGATGTGACATTACCTGAAGCTTTCTTT
NA	TRBV19	NA	TRBJ1-1	CASSMAGPRGTEAFF	TGTGCCAGTAGTATGGCGGGACCCCGGGGCACTGAAGCTTTCTTT
NA	TRBV29-1	NA	TRBJ1-2	CSVDRGGIEGYTF	TGCAGCGTTGACAGGGGAGGGATAGAGGGCTACACCTTC
NA	TRBV20-1	NA	TRBJ1-1	CSASRRTEAFF	TGCAGTGCTAGCAGGAGGACTGAAGCTTTCTTT
TRBD1	TRBV2	NA	TRBJ2-5	CASSRQGSQETQYF	TGTGCCAGCAGTCGACAGGGAAGTCAAGAGACCCAGTACTTC
NA	TRBV3-1/TRBV3-2	NA	TRBJ1-1	CASSQGHSNTEAFF	TGTGCCAGCAGCCAAGGACATTCGAACACTGAAGCTTTCTTT
NA	TRBV11-3	NA	TRBJ2-2	CASSPPRGPNTGELFF	TGTGCCAGCAGCCCCCCGAGAGGCCCGAACACCGGGGAGCTGTTTTTT
TRBD2	TRBV4-2	NA	TRBJ2-3	CASSQSPIQGGDTQYF	TGTGCCAGCAGCCAAAGCCCCATTCAGGGAGGGGATACGCAGTATTTT
TRBD1	TRBV2	NA	TRBJ2-1	CASSVDRGNDEQFF	TGTGCCAGCAGTGTAGACAGGGGGAATGATGAGCAGTTCTTC
NA	TRBV5-1	NA	TRBJ1-1	CASSPPGQNTEAFF	TGCGCCAGCAGCCCACCGGGACAGAACACTGAAGCTTTCTTT
TRBD1	TRBV5-8	NA	TRBJ1-1	CASSSAGTGGTEAFF	TGTGCCAGCAGCTCCGCCGGGACAGGGGGCACTGAAGCTTTCTTT
TRBD1	TRBV7-2	NA	TRBJ1-2	CASSSDRGYGYTF	TGTGCCAGCAGCTCGGACAGGGGCTATGGCTACACCTTC
NA	TRBV12-5	NA	TRBJ1-5	CASGLLRGPQPQHF	TGTGCTAGTGGTTTGCTCCGAGGGCCCCAGCCCCAGCATTTT
TRBD1	TRBV24-1	NA	TRBJ1-2	CATSDLTTGDGYTF	TGTGCCACCAGTGATTTGACGACAGGGGACGGCTACACCTTC
TRBD2	TRBV7-9	once	TRBJ2-2	CASSLTGTRAGELFF	TGTGCCAGCAGCTTGACCGGGACTAGGGCCGGGGAGCTGTTTTTT
TRBD1	TRBV5-1	NA	TRBJ1-4	CASSSGTGHEKLFF	TGCGCCAGCAGCTCCGGGACAGGGCATGAAAAACTGTTTTTT